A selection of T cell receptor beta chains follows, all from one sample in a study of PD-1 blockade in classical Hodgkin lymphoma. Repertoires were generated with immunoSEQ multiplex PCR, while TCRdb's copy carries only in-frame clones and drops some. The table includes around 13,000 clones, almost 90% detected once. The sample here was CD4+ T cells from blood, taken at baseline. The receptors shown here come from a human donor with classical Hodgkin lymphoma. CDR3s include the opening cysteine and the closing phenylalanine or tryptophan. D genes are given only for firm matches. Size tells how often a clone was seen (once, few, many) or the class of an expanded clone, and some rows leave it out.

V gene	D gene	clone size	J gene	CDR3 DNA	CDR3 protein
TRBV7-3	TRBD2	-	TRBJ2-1	TGTGCCAGCAGCTTATACCCGGGAGGGAATGAGCAGTTCTTC	CASSLYPGGNEQFF
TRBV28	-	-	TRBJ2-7	TGTGCCAGCAGTCTCGGACAGTCTTACTACGAGCAGTACTTC	CASSLGQSYYEQYF
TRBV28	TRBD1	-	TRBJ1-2	TGTGCCAGCAGTTCAATCCCAGTCCGGGACAGGTTCTATGGCTACACCTTC	CASSSIPVRDRFYGYTF
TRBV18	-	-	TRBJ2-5	TGTGCCAGCTCACTCTTCCGCCGGGAGACCCAGTACTTC	CASSLFRRETQYF
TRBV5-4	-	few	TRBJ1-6	TGTGCCAGCAGTCGGGTTAATTCACCCCTCCACTTT	CASSRVNSPLHF
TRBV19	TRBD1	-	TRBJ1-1	TGTGCCAGTAGTATAGGACAGGGGGCCTTGAACACTGAAGCTTTCTTT	CASSIGQGALNTEAFF
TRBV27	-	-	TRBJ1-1	TGTGCCAGCAGCCCCAGGGAGACATTTACTGAAGCTTTCTTT	CASSPRETFTEAFF
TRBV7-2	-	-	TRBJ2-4	TGTGCCAGCAGCTCTGGACAGCTCAAAAACATTCAGTACTTC	CASSSGQLKNIQYF
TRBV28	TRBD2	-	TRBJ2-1	TGTGCCAGCAGTTTGACTAGCGCAACCTACAATGAGCAGTTCTTC	CASSLTSATYNEQFF
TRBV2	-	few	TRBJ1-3	TGTGCCAGCAGTGAAACTGGAAACACCATATATTTT	CASSETGNTIYF
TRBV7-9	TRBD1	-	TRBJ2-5	TGTGCCAGCAGCTTAGGGTCGGCAGGGGGCGTCCACCAAGAGACCCAGTACTTC	CASSLGSAGGVHQETQYF
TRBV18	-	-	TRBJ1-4	TGTGCCAGCTCACCGGGACTTCGGCCTGAAAAACTGTTTTTT	CASSPGLRPEKLFF
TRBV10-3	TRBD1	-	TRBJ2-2	TGTGCCACGGGACAGGGGTCCACCGGGGAGCTGTTTTTT	CATGQGSTGELFF
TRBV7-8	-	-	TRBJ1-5	TGTGCCAGCAGCCTCCCGGGGAGCAATCAGCCCCAGCATTTT	CASSLPGSNQPQHF
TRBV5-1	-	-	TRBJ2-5	TGCGCCAGCAGCCTACTCGGAGAGACCCAGTACTTC	CASSLLGETQYF
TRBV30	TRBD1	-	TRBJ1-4	TGTGCCTGGAGCCTAAAGGGACAGGGGAGGGAAAAACTGTTTTTT	CAWSLKGQGREKLFF
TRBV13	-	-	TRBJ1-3	TGTGCCAGCAGCCACAGGCAAAGCTCTGGAAACACCATATATTTT	CASSHRQSSGNTIYF
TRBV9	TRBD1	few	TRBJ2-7	TGTGCCAGCAGCCCTCACGTCGGGACAGATACCTACGAGCAGTACTTC	CASSPHVGTDTYEQYF
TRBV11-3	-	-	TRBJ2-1	TGTGCCAGCAGCGTTGACCGGGGTGAGCAGTTCTTC	CASSVDRGEQFF
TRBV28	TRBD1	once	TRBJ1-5	TGTGCCAGCAGTCCCGGACAGGGGAATCAGCCCCAGCATTTT	CASSPGQGNQPQHF